Listed here is a single TCR beta chain. The sample originates from a study of T cell responses to AZD1222 COVID-19 vaccine. Data came from immunoSEQ multiplex PCR; TCRdb stores just in-frame clones and leaves some out. The sample yields about 100,000 clones, about 90% seen once. Analysis merged second doses at about 4 or about 12 weeks. The V gene lost 3 bases and the J gene lost 4 bases, with 14 bases spanning the gap. The CDR3 spans 14 residues. Germline CDR1 reads SGHNT; CDR2 reads YYREEE (reference sequence). Sequences were derived from peripheral blood, sampled 28 days after the second AZD1222 dose. V and J are TRBV5-4 and TRBJ2-7; a possible D gene is TRBD1 (6 bases). This clonotype was obtained from an adult who received the AZD1222 COVID-19 vaccine. The CDR3 loop reads CASSYLPGDYEQYF. The CDR3 nucleotides are TGTGCCAGCAGCTACCTACCAGGGGATTACGAGCAGTACTTC.